This TCR beta chain was recorded in a study of T cells in tumors after PD-1 blockade. Assay used: immunoSEQ multiplex PCR; TCRdb lists only in-frame clones, some missing. The sample shows 4,800 or so clones, around two thirds of them seen only once. The CDR3 length is 14 residues. The germline V gene encodes CDR1 MNHNY and CDR2 SVGAGI (reference sequence). V was trimmed by 2 bases and J by 2 bases, leaving 9 bases between them. This clone appeared a few times. This chain joins TRBV6-6 and TRBJ1-1; no clear D. The material was tumor tissue, obtained after anti-PD-1 treatment. The origin of this receptor is a human donor with basal cell carcinoma. The CDR3 DNA reads as TGTGCCAGCAGTTACGAGGGTTTAAACACTGAAGCTTTCTTT. As protein: CASSYEGLNTEAFF.